This record covers a single TCR beta chain. In the authors' workflow: Amplifying reference gene primers gave estimates of nucleated cell counts. Clones were read by immunoSEQ multiplex PCR, and TCRdb kept only the in-frame ones, dropping some. V, J and clone size reflect that table, while D and trimming were determined from the DNA. The sample has approximately 260,000 clones, more than 65% seen once. The entry originates in a study of blood T cell repertoires in COVID-19. At the level of the study: There were acute and convalescent COVID-19 samples, and they came from the United States, Italy and Spain. The cDNA or gDNA used as material had been derived from T cells, B-cell-depleted T cells, or PBMCs.

Germline loops: CDR1 MRHNA, CDR2 SNTAGT. Trimming took 2 bases from V and 4 from J; bases not matched to a gene: 6. This CDR3 has 16 amino acids. J is TRBJ1-5 and V is TRBV6-4; 9 bases match TRBD1. Sequenced input: peripheral blood. This receptor was taken from a woman aged 40 to 50 with active or convalescent COVID-19. The DNA of the CDR3 is TGTGCCAGCAGTGACGAGGACAGGGGTGGAAATCAGCCCCAGCATTTT. It translates to CASSDEDRGGNQPQHF.